This T cell receptor beta chain was observed in a study of blood T cell repertoires in COVID-19. The CDR3 totals 13 residues. V was shortened by 3 bases and J by 4 bases, with 6 bases between the two germline ends. Data came from immunoSEQ multiplex PCR; TCRdb stores just in-frame clones and leaves some out. This table holds around 180,000 clones, about four fifths found once. Those enrolled, adults aged roughly 18 to 89 years, came from about two dozen US areas. The V call is TRBV12-3 or TRBV12-4, the J call TRBJ2-2; D is perhaps TRBD2 (5 bases). This receptor was obtained from a middle-aged man who had recovered from COVID-19. The sample was PBMCs or T cells enriched from blood (not recorded which). The chain's CDR3 is CASSFRGTGELFF. The CDR3 DNA reads TGTGCCAGCAGTTTCCGGGGCACCGGGGAGCTGTTTTTT.